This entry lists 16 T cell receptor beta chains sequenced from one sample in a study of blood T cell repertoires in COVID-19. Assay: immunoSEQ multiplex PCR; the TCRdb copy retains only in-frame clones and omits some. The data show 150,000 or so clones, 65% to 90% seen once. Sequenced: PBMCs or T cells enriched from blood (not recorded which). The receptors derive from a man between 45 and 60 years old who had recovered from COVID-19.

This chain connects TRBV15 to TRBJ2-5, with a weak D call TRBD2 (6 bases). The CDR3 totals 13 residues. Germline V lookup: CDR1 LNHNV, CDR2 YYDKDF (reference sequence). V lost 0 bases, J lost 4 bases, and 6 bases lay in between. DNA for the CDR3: TGTGCCACCAGCAGAGAGCGGGGAGAGACCCAGTACTTC. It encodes CATSRERGETQYF.

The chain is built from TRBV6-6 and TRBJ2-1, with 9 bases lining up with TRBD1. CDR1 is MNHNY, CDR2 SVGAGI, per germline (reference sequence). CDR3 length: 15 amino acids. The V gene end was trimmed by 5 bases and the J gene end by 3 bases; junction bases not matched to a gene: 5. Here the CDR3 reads CASSPPGQGYNEQFF. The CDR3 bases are TGTGCCAGCAGTCCTCCGGGACAGGGCTACAATGAGCAGTTCTTC.

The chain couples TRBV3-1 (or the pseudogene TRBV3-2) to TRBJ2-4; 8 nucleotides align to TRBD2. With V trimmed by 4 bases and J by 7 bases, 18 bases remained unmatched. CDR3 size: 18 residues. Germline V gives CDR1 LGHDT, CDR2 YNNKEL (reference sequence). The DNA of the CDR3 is TGTGCCAGCAGCCGAATGGCGGCAACGGGGGGGCCGGGGAACATTCAGTACTTC. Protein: CASSRMAATGGPGNIQYF.

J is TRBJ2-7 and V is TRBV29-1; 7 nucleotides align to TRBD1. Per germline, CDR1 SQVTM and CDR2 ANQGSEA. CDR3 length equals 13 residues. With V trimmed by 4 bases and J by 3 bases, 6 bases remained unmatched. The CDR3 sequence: CSVGDRYNYEQYF. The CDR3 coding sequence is TGCAGCGTTGGGGACAGATATAACTACGAGCAGTACTTC.

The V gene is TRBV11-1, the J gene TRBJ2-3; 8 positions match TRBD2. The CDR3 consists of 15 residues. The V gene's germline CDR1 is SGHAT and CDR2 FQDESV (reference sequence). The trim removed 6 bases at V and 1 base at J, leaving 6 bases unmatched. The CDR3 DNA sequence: TGTGCCAGCAGAACGGGGGGGCCTGGCACAGATACGCAGTATTTT. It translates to CASRTGGPGTDTQYF. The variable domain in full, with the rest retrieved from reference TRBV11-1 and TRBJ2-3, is EAEVAQSPRYKITEKSQAVAFWCDPISGHATLYWYRQILGQGPELLVQFQDESVVDDSQLPKDRFSAERLKGVDSTLKIQPAELGDSAMYLCASRTGGPGTDTQYFGPGTRLTVL.

In DNA form, the CDR3 reads TGCAGCGTTTTCGACAGGGCCTACGAGCAGTACTTC. It is translated as CSVFDRAYEQYF. The chain carries TRBV29-1 and TRBJ2-7; TRBD1 aligns across 7 bases. Looked up from germline, CDR1 is SQVTM and CDR2 is ANQGSEA. This CDR3 comprises 12 residues. V shed 5 bases, J shed 2 bases, and the junction held 3 bases outside the gene matches.

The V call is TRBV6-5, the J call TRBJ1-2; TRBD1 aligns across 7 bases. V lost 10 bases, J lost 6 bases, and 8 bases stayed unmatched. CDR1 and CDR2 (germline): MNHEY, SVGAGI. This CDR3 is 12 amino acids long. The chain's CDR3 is CANSLTGDGYTF. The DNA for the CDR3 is TGTGCCAACTCATTAACAGGGGATGGCTACACCTTC.

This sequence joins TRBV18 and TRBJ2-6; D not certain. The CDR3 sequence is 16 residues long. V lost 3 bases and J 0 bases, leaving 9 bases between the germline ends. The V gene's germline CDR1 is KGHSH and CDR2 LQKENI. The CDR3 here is CASSPPFFSGANVLTF. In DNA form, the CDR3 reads TGTGCCAGCTCACCTCCTTTCTTCTCTGGGGCCAACGTCCTGACTTTC.

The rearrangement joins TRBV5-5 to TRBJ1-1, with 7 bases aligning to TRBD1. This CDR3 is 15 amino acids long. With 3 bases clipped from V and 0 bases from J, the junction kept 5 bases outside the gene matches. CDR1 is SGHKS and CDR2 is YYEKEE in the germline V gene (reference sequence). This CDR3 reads CASSSGQPLNTEAFF. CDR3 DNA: TGTGCCAGCAGCTCGGGACAGCCTTTGAACACTGAAGCTTTCTTT.

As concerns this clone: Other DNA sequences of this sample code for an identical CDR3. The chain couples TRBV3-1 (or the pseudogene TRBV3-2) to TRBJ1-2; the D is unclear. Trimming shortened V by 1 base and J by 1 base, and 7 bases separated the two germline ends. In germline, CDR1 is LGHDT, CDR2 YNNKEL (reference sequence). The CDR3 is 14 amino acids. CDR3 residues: CASSQGGGNYGYTF. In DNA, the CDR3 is TGTGCCAGCAGCCAAGGAGGCGGTAACTATGGCTACACCTTC.

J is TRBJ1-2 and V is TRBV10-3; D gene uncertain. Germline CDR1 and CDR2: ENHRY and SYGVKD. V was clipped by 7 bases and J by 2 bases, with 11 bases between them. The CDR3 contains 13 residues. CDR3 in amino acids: CAITYDKNYGYTF. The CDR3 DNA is TGTGCCATCACCTACGACAAGAACTATGGCTACACCTTC.

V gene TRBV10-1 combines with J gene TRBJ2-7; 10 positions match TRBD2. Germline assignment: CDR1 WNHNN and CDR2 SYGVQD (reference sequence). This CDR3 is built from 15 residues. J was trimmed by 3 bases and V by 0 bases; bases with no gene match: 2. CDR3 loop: CASSESASGGYEQYF. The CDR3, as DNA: TGCGCCAGCAGTGAGTCGGCTAGCGGGGGCTACGAGCAGTACTTC.

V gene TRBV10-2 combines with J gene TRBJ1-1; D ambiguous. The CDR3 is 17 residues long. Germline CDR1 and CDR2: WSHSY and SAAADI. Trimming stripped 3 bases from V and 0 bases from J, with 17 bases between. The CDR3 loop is CASSDPPHGSLNTEAFF. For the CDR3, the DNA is TGCGCCAGCAGTGACCCTCCCCACGGTAGCCTGAACACTGAAGCTTTCTTT.

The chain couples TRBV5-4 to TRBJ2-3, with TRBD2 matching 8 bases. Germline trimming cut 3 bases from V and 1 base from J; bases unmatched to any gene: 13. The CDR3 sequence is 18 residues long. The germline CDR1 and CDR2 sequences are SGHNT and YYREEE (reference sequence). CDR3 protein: CASSSEIGRGVGTDTQYF. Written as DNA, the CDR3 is TGTGCCAGCAGCTCCGAGATTGGGCGGGGGGTAGGCACAGATACGCAGTATTTT. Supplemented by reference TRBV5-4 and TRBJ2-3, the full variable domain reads ETGVTQSPTHLIKTRGQQVTLRCSSQSGHNTVSWYQQALGQGPQFIFQYYREEENGRGNFPPRFSGLQFPNYSSELNVNALELDDSALYLCASSSEIGRGVGTDTQYFGPGTRLTVL.

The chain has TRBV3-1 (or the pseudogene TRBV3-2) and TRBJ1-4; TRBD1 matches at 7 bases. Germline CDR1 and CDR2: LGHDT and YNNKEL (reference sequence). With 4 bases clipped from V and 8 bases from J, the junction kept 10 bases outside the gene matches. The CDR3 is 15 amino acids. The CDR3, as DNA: TGTGCCAGCAGCCTTCTGACAGGGCGGCGAGAAAAACTGTTTTTT. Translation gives CASSLLTGRREKLFF.

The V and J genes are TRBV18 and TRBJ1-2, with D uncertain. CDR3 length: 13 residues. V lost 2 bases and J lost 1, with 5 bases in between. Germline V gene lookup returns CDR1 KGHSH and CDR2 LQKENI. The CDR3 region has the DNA TGTGCCAGCTCACCATCAGATAACTATGGCTACACCTTC. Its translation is CASSPSDNYGYTF. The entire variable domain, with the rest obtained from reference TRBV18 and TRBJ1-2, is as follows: NAGVMQNPRHLVRRRGQEARLRCSPMKGHSHVYWYRQLPEEGLKFMVYLQKENIIDESGMPKERFSAEFPKEGPSILRIQQVVRGDSAAYFCASSPSDNYGYTFGSGTRLTVV.